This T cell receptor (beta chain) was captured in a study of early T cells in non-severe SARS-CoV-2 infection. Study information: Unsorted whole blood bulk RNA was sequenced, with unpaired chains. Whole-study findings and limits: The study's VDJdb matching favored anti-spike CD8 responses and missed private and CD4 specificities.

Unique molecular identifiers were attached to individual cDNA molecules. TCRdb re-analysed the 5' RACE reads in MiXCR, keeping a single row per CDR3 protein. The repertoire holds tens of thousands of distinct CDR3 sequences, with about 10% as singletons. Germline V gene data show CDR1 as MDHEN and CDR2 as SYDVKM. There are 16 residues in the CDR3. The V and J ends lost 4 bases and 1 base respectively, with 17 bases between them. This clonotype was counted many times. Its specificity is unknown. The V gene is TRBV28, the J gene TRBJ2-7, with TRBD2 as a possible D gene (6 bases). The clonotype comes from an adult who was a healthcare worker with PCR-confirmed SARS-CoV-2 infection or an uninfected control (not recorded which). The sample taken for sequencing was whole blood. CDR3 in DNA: TGTGCCAGCAGTTCAGGACGGGGGACTCCTTCCTACGAGCAGTACTTC. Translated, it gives CASSSGRGTPSYEQYF.